This TCR beta chain is from a study of human T cells and chemical hapten exposure. Study context: Readings were taken at 6 days from patch tests that had applied 0.01% DPC to the upper back. Alopecia areata, totalis or universalis was found in mostly female patients. Study observations and caveats: The presence of alopecia in the donors means their immune response may differ from healthy people's. There was no change with DPC sensitization in TCRs above 1 in 1000 frequency.

Noted time point: pre-sensitization, week 0. Treatment of the sample: therapeutic diphenylcyclopropenone sensitization with weekly scalp DPC. Unfractionated whole blood served as the source for total RNA extraction. This clonotype has a count of ten or more. Its antigen remains unknown. TCRdb reanalysed the RACE reads using MiXCR and keeps one entry per CDR3 protein. This table holds about 35,000 distinct CDR3 sequences, around 10% found once. Material: whole blood, obtained in connection with sensitization to the hapten diphenylcyclopropenone (DPC). The sequence was obtained from a woman in her forties with alopecia areata. Some clones in this sample may be carry-over from other donors' samples.

CDR3: CASSEARFQEYF. CDR3 in DNA: TGTGCCAGCAGTGAAGCCAGGTTTCAAGAATACTTC. V is TRBV2 and J is TRBJ2-7; D is uncertain. Per the germline V gene, CDR1 is SNHLY and CDR2 is FYNNEI. This CDR3 spans 12 amino acids. V dropped 0 bases and J dropped 13 bases, with 13 bases sitting between them.